This record covers a single T cell receptor beta chain. The source of the sample is a study of blood T cells in healthy people across ages. A J-beta primer mix and a sample-barcoded 5' primer were used in a second PCR of about 7 to 12 cycles. Using its own MiXCR run on the 5' RACE reads, TCRdb lists one record per CDR3 protein. Of some 860,000 distinct CDR3 sequences in the sample, approximately 53% were seen once. The CDR3 spans 14 residues. V shed 3 bases and J shed 6 bases, with 13 bases lying between them. This receptor was identified in a man in his forties in good health. This rearrangement joins TRBV12-3 or TRBV12-4 to TRBJ2-3; no clear D gene. What was sequenced was blood. In nucleotides, the CDR3 is TGTGCCAGCAGTTTTGTCTCACCGGAGGATACGCAGTATTTT. Translating gives CASSFVSPEDTQYF.